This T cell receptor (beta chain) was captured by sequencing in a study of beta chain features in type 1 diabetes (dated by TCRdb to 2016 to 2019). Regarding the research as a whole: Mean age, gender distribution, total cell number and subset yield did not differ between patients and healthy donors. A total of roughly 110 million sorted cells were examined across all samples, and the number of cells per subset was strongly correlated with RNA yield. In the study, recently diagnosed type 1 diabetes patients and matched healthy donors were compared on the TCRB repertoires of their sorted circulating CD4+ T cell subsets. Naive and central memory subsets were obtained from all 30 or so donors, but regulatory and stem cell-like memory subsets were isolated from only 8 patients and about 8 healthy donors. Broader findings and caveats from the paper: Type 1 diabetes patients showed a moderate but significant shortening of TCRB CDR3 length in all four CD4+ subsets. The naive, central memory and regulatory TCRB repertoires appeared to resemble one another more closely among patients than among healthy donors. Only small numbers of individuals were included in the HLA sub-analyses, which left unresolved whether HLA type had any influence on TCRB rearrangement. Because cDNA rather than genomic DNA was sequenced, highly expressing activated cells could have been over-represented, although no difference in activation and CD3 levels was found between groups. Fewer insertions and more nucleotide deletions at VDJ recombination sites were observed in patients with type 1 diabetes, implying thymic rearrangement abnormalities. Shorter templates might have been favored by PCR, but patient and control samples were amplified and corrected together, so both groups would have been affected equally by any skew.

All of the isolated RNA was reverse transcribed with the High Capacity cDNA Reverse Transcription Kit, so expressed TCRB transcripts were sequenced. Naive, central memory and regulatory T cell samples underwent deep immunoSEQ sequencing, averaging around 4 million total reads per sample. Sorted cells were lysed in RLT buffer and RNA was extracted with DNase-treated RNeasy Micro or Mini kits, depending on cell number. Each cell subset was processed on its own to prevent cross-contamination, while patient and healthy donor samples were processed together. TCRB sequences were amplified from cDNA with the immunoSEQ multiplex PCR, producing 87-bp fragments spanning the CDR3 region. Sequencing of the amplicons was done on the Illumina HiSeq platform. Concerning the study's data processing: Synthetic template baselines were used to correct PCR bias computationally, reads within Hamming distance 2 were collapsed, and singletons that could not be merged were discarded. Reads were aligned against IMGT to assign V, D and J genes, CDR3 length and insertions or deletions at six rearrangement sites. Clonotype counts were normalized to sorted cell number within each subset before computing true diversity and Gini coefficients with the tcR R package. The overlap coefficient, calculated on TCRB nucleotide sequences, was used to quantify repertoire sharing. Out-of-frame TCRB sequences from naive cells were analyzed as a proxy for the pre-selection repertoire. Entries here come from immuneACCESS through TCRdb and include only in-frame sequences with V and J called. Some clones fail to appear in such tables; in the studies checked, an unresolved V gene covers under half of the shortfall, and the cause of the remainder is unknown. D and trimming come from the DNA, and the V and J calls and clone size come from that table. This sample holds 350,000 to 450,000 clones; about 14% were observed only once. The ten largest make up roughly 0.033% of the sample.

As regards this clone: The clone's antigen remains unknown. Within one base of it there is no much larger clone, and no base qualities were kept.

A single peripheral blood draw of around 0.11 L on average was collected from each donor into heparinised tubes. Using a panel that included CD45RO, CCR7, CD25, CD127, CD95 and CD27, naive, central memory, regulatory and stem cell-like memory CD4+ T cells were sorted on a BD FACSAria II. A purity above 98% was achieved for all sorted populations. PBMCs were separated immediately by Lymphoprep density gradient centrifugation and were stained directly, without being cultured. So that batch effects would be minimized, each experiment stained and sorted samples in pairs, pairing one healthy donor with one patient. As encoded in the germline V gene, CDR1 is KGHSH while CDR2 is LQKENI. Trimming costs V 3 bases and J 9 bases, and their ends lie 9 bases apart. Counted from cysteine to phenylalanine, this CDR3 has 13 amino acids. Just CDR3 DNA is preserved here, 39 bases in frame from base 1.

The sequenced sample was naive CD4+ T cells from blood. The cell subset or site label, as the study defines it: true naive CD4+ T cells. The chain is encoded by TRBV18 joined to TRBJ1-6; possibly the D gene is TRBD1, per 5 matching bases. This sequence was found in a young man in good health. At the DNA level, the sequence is TGTGCCAGCTCACCTGGGCAGGGTTCACCCCTCCACTTT. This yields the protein CASSPGQGSPLHF.